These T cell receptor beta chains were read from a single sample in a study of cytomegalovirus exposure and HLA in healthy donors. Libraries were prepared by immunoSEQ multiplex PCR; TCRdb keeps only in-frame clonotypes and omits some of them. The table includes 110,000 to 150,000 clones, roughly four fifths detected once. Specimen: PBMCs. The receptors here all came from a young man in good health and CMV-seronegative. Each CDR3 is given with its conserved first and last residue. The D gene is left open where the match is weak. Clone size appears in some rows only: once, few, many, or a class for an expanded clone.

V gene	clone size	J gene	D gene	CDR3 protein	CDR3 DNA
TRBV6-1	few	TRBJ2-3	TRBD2	CASSGLAGGTDTQYF	TGTGCCAGCAGTGGCCTAGCGGGAGGGACAGATACGCAGTATTTT
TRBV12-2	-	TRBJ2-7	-	CASRLALVTTGWSHEQYF	TGTGCAAGTCGCTTAGCGTTGGTTACGACAGGGTGGTCGCACGAGCAGTACTTC
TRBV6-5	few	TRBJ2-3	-	CASRDSSGDTQYF	TGTGCCAGCAGAGACAGTTCCGGAGATACGCAGTATTTT
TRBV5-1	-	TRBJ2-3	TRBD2	CASSILAGPDTQYF	TGCGCCAGCAGCATCCTAGCGGGGCCAGATACGCAGTATTTT
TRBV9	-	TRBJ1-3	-	CASSVAGDYSGNTIYF	TGTGCCAGCAGCGTAGCAGGGGACTACTCTGGAAACACCATATATTTT
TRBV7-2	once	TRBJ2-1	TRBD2	CASSFAGDENEQFF	TGTGCCAGCAGCTTTGCGGGAGATGAAAATGAGCAGTTCTTC
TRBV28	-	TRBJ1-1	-	CASSTLNTEAFF	TGTGCCAGCAGTACACTGAACACTGAAGCTTTCTTT
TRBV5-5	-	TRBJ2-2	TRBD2	CASSYLSGRASTGELFF	TGTGCCAGCAGCTACCTTAGCGGGAGGGCCTCCACCGGGGAGCTGTTTTTT
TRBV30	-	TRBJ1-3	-	CAWRIMEFRNTIYF	TGTGCCTGGAGGATAATGGAGTTTAGAAACACCATATATTTT
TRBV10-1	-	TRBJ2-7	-	CASSGTRGSYEQYF	TGCGCCAGCAGTGGGACCCGGGGGTCCTACGAGCAGTACTTC
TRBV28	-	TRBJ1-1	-	CASSLGPGMNTEAFF	TGTGCCAGCAGCTTGGGGCCCGGTATGAACACTGAAGCTTTCTTT
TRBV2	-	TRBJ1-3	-	CASSEEQSSGNTIYF	TGTGCCAGCAGTGAAGAACAGAGCTCTGGAAACACCATATATTTT
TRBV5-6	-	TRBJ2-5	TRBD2	CASSPRLGLGAQYF	TGTGCCAGCAGCCCCCGGTTGGGACTAGGAGCCCAGTACTTC
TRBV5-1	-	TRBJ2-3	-	CASSDKYTDTQYF	TGCGCCAGCAGCGACAAATACACAGATACGCAGTATTTT
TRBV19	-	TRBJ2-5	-	CASSVPGLQETQYF	TGTGCCAGTAGTGTCCCGGGACTGCAAGAGACCCAGTACTTC
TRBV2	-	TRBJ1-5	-	CASSYRDSNQPQHF	TGTGCCAGCAGTTACAGGGATAGCAATCAGCCCCAGCATTTT
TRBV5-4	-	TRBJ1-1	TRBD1	CASSGQAMNTEAFF	TGTGCCAGCAGCGGACAGGCCATGAACACTGAAGCTTTCTTT
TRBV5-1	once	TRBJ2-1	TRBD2	CASSLGTSGLNEQFF	TGCGCCAGCAGCTTGGGGACTAGCGGGCTCAATGAGCAGTTCTTC
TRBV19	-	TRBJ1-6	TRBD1	CASSIRDSSPRSPLHF	TGTGCCAGTAGTATCAGGGACAGCTCCCCTCGTTCACCCCTCCACTTT
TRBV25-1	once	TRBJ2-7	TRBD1	CASSEYGGQGARHEQYF	TGTGCCAGCAGTGAATATGGTGGACAGGGGGCTAGGCACGAGCAGTACTTC
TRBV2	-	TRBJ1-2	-	CASSEEGLVYGYTF	TGTGCCAGCAGTGAAGAAGGTCTAGTCTATGGCTACACCTTC
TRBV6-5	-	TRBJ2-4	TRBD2	CASGKRGENIQYF	TGTGCCAGCGGGAAGCGGGGGGAAAACATTCAGTACTTC
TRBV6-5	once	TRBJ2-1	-	CASSYGGARNYNEQFF	TGTGCCAGCAGTTACGGGGGGGCGAGGAATTACAATGAGCAGTTCTTC
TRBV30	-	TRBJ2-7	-	CAWSASSYEQYF	TGTGCCTGGAGTGCCTCCTCCTACGAGCAGTACTTC
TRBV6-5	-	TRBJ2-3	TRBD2	CASRTLAGADTQYF	TGTGCCAGCAGGACACTAGCGGGAGCGGATACGCAGTATTTT
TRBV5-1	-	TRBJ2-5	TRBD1	CASSGGDRVTETQYF	TGCGCCAGCAGCGGGGGGGACAGGGTTACCGAGACCCAGTACTTC
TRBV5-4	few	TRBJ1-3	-	CASSLEPAGNTIYF	TGTGCCAGCAGCTTGGAACCAGCTGGAAACACCATATATTTT
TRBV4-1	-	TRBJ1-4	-	CASSPHRQATNEKLFF	TGCGCCAGCAGCCCCCACCGACAGGCAACTAATGAAAAACTGTTTTTT
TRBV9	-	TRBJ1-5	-	CASSVADWKSNQPQHF	TGTGCCAGCAGCGTAGCTGACTGGAAAAGCAATCAGCCCCAGCATTTT
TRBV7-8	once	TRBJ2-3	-	CASSPFRGRADTQYF	TGTGCCAGCAGCCCCTTCCGAGGGCGGGCCGATACGCAGTATTTT
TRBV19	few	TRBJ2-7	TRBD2	CASSIAALPLAGSYEQYF	TGTGCCAGTAGTATAGCGGCCCTCCCACTAGCGGGATCCTACGAGCAGTACTTC
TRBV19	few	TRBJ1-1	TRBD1	CASGTGSSTEAFF	TGTGCCAGTGGGACAGGTTCCTCCACTGAAGCTTTCTTT
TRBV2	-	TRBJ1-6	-	CASRGDSSSYNSPLHF	TGTGCCAGCAGGGGTGACAGTAGCTCCTATAATTCACCCCTCCACTTT
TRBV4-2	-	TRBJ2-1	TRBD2	CASSQGASGGLGSYNEQFF	TGTGCCAGCAGCCAAGGAGCTAGCGGGGGGCTGGGCTCCTACAATGAGCAGTTCTTC
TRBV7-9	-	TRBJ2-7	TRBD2	CSSSQVGGVNEQYF	TGTTCCAGCAGCCAGGTTGGGGGGGTCAACGAGCAGTACTTC
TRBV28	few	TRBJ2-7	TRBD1	CASSLMGQGTYEQYF	TGTGCCAGCAGTTTAATGGGACAGGGTACCTACGAGCAGTACTTC
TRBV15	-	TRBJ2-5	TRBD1	CATSRDRGRRETQYF	TGTGCCACCAGCAGGGACAGGGGGCGAAGGGAGACCCAGTACTTC
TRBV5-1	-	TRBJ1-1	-	CASSSRAMNTEAFF	TGCGCCAGCAGCTCGAGGGCTATGAACACTGAAGCTTTCTTT
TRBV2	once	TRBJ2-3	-	CASSQGGVGTDTQYF	TGTGCCAGCAGTCAGGGCGGGGTAGGCACAGATACGCAGTATTTT
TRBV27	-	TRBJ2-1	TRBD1	CASSSRLTWDREYNEQFF	TGTGCCAGCAGTTCACGCCTAACTTGGGACAGGGAGTACAATGAGCAGTTCTTC
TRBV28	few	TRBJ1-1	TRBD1	CASGEGAGRETEAFF	TGTGCCAGCGGCGAGGGGGCAGGGCGAGAGACTGAAGCTTTCTTT
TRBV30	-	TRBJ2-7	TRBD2	CAWSVLLSRGGREQYF	TGTGCCTGGAGTGTACTCCTGTCGCGGGGGGGGAGAGAGCAGTACTTC
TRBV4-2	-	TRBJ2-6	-	CASSQDWGRGAGANVLTF	TGTGCCAGCAGCCAAGATTGGGGCAGGGGAGCTGGGGCCAACGTCCTGACTTTC